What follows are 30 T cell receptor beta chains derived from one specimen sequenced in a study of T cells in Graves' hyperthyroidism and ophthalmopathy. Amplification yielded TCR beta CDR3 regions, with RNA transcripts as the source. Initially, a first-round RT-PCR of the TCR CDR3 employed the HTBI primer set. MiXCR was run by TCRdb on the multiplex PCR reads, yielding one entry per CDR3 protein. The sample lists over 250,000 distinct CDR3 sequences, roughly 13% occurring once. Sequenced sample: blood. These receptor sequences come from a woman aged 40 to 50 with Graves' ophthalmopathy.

CDR3 residues: CASRVWGGSGNTIYF. The DNA of the CDR3 is TGTGCCAGCAGGGTATGGGGGGGTTCTGGAAACACCATATATTTT. The rearrangement links TRBV2 to TRBJ1-3; D is possibly TRBD1 (5 bases). Looked up from germline, CDR1 is SNHLY and CDR2 is FYNNEI. The CDR3 runs to 15 residues. Trimming took off 6 bases at V and 1 base at J, with 13 bases between the two ends. Variable domain in full (rest from reference TRBV2 and TRBJ1-3): EPEVTQTPSHQVTQMGQEVILRCVPISNHLYFYWYRQILGQKVEFLVSFYNNEISEKSEIFDDQFSVERPDGSNFTLKIRSTKLEDSAMYFCASRVWGGSGNTIYFGEGSWLTVV.

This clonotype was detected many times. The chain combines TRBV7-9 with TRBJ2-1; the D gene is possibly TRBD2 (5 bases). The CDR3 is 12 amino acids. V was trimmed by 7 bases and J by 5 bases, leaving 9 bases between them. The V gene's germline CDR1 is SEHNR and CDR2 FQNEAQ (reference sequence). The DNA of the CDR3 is TGTGCCAGCACCGCCGGGAACAATGAGCAGTTCTTC. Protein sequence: CASTAGNNEQFF.

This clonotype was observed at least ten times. The CDR3 sequence is CASRAQGAAKNIQYF. CDR3 coding DNA: TGTGCCAGCAGAGCGCAGGGGGCGGCCAAAAACATTCAGTACTTC. J is TRBJ2-4 and V is TRBV2; the match to TRBD1 covers 8 bases. Germline V gene sequence: CDR1 SNHLY, CDR2 FYNNEI. This CDR3 has 15 residues. V gave up 6 bases and J gave up 1 base; unmatched junction bases: 5.

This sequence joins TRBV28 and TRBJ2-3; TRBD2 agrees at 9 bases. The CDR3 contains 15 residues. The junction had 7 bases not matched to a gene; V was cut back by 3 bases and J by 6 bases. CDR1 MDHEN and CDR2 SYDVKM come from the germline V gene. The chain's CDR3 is CASSLGGLAEDTQYF. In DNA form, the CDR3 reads TGTGCCAGCAGTTTGGGGGGACTAGCAGAGGATACGCAGTATTTT.

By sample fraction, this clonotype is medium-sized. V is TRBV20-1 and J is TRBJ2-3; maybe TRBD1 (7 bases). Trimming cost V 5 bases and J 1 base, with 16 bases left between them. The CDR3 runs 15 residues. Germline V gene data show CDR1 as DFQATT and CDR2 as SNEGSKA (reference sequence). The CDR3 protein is CSAGDWDRGTDTQYF. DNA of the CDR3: TGCAGTGCTGGGGACTGGGACAGAGGCACAGATACGCAGTATTTT.

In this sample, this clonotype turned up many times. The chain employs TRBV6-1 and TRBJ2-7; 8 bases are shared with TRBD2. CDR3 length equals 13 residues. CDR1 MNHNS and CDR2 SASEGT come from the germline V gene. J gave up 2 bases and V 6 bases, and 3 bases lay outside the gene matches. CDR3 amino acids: CASRGLATYEQYF. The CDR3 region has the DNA TGTGCCAGCAGAGGACTAGCCACCTACGAGCAGTACTTC.

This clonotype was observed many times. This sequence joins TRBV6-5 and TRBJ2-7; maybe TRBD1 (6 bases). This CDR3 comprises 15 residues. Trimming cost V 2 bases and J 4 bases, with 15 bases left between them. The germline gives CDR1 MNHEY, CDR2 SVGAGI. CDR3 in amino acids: CASSYGATGRYEQYF. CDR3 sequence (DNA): TGTGCCAGCAGTTACGGTGCTACAGGGCGGTACGAGCAGTACTTC.

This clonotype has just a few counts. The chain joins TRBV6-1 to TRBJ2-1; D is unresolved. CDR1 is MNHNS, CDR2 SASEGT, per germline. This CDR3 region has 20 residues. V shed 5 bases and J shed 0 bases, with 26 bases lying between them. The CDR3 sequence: CASSSLWGRGTPSSYNEQFF. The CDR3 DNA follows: TGTGCCAGCAGTTCCCTATGGGGTCGCGGTACACCGAGCTCCTACAATGAGCAGTTCTTC.

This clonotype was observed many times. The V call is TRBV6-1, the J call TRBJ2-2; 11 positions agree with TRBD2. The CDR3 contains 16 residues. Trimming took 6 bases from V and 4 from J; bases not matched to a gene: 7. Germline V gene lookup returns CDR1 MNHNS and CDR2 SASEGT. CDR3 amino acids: CASRGTSGASTGELFF. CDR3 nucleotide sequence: TGTGCCAGCAGGGGGACTAGCGGAGCGAGCACCGGGGAGCTGTTTTTT.

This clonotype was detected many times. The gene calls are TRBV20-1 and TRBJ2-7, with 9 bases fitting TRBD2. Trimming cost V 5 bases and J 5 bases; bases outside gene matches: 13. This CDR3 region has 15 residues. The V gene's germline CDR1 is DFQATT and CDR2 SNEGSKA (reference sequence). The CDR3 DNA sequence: TGCAGTGCTGGCGACCAGGGACTAGCCCGCGACGAGCAGTACTTC. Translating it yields CSAGDQGLARDEQYF.

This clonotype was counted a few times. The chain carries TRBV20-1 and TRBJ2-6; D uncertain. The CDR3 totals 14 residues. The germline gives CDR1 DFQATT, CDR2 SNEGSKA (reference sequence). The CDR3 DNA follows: TGCACTCTCGGGTGGGGCTCTGGGGCCAACGTCCTGACTTTC. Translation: CTLGWGSGANVLTF.

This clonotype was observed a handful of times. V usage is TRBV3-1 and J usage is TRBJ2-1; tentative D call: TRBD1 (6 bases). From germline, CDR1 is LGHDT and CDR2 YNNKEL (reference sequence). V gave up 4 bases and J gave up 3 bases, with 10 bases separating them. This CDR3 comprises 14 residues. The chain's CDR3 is CASSLRQVYNEQFF. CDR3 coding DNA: TGTGCCAGCAGCCTCCGACAGGTCTACAATGAGCAGTTCTTC.

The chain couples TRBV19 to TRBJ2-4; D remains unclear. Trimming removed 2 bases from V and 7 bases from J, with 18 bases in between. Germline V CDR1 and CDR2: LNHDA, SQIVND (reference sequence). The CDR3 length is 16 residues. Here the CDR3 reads CASSIYHSKVGNIQYF. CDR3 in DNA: TGTGCCAGTAGTATATATCACAGTAAGGTTGGGAACATTCAGTACTTC. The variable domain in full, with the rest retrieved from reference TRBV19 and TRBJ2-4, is DGGITQSPKYLFRKEGQNVTLSCEQNLNHDAMYWYRQDPGQGLRLIYYSQIVNDFQKGDIAEGYSVSREKKESFPLTVTSAQKNPTAFYLCASSIYHSKVGNIQYFGAGTRLSVL.

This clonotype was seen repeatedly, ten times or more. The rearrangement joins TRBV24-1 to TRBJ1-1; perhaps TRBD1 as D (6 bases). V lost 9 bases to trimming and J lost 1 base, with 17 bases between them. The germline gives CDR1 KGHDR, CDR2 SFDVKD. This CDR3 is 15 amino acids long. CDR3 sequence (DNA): TGTGCCACCGCACTCAGACAGGAGACGAACACTGAAGCTTTCTTT. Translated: CATALRQETNTEAFF.

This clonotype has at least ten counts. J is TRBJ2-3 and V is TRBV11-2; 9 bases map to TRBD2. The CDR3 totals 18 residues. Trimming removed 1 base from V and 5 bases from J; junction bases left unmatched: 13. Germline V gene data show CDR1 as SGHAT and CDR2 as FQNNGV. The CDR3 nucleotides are TGTGCCAGCAGCTTAGGTCCCCCCAGCGGGGGGATCCGAGATACGCAGTATTTT. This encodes CASSLGPPSGGIRDTQYF.

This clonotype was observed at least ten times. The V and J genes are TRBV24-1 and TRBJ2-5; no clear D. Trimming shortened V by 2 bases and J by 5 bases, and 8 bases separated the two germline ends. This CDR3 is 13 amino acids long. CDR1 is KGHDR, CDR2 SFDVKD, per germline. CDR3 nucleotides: TGTGCCACCAGTGATTGGGGTGATGAGACCCAGTACTTC. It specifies CATSDWGDETQYF.

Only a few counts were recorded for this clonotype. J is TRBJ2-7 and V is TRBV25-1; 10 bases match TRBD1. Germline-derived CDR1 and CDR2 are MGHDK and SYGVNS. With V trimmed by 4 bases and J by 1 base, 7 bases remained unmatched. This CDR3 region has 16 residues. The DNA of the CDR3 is TGTGCCAGCAGTGCTTTCGACAGGGGGCTATCCTACGAGCAGTACTTC. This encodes CASSAFDRGLSYEQYF.

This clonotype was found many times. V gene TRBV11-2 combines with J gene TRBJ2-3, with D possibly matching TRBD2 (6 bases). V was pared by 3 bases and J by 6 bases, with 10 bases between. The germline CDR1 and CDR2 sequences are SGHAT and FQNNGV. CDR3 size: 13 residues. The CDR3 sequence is CASSFGGLDTQYF. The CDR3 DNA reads TGTGCCAGCAGCTTTGGGGGGTTGGATACGCAGTATTTT. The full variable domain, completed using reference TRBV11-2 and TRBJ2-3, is EAGVAQSPRYKIIEKRQSVAFWCNPISGHATLYWYQQILGQGPKLLIQFQNNGVVDDSQLPKDRFSAERLKGVDSTLKIQPAKLEDSAVYLCASSFGGLDTQYFGPGTRLTVL.

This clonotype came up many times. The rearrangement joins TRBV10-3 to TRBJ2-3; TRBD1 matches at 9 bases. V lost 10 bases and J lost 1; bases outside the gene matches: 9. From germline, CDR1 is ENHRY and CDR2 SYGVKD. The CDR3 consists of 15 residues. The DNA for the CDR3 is TGTGCCACGAGACAGGGGGACATCCGCACAGATACGCAGTATTTT. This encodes CATRQGDIRTDTQYF.

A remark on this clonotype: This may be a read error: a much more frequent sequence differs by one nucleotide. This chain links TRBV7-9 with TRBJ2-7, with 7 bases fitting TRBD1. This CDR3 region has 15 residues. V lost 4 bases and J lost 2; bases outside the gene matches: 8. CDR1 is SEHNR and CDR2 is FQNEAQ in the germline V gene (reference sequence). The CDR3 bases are TGTGCCAGCAGCTCGGGGACAGCCGACCCCTACGAGCAGTACTTC. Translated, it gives CASSSGTADPYEQYF.

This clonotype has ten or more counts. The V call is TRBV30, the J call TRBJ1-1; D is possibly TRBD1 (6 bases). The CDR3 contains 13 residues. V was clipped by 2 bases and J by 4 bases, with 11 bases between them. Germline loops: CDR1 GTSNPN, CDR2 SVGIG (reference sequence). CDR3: CAWSKGGSTEAFF. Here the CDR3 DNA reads TGTGCCTGGAGTAAAGGGGGGAGCACTGAAGCTTTCTTT.

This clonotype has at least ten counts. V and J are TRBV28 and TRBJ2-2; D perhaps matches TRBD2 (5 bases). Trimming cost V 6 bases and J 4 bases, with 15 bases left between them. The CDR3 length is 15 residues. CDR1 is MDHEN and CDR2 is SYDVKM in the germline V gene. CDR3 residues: CASSRRGSGTGELFF. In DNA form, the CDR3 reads TGTGCCAGCAGCCGCCGGGGATCCGGCACCGGGGAGCTGTTTTTT.

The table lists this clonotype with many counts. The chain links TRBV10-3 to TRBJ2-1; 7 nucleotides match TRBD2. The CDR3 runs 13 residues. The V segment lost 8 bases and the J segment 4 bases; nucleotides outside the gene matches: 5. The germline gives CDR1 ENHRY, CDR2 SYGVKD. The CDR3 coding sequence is TGTGCCATCTCCCCGGGAGGTTACAATGAGCAGTTCTTC. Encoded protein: CAISPGGYNEQFF.

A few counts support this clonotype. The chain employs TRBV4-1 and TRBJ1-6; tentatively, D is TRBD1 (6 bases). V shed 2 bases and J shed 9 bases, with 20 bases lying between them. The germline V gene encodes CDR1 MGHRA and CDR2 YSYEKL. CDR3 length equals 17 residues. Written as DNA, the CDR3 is TGCGCCAGCAGCCAAACTTTTTTTACAGGGTTGCCTTCACCCCTCCACTTT. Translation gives CASSQTFFTGLPSPLHF.

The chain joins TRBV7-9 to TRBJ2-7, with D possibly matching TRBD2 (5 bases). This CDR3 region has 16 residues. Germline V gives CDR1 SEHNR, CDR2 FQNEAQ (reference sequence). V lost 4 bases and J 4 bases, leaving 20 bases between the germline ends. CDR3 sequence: CASSSRDEVLGYEQYF. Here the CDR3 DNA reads TGTGCCAGCAGCTCCCGGGATGAAGTATTGGGGTACGAGCAGTACTTC. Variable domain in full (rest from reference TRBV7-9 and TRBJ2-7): DTGVSQNPRHKITKRGQNVTFRCDPISEHNRLYWYRQTLGQGPEFLTYFQNEAQLEKSRLLSDRFSAERPKGSFSTLEIQRTEQGDSAMYLCASSSRDEVLGYEQYFGPGTRLTVT.

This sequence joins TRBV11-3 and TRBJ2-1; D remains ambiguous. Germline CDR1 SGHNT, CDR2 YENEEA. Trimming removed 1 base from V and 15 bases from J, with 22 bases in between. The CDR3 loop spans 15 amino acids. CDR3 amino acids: CASSLGGISRSVPFF. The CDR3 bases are TGTGCCAGCAGCTTAGGTGGAATTTCGCGGTCAGTTCCGTTCTTC.

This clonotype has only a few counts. Written as DNA, the CDR3 is TGTGCCAGCAGCCAAAAAGTTAACACTGAAGCTTTCTTT. Amino acid sequence: CASSQKVNTEAFF. This chain connects TRBV3-1 to TRBJ1-1; no clear D. The CDR3 extends over 13 amino acids. V shed 2 bases and J shed 2 bases, with 6 bases lying between them. Per germline, CDR1 LGHDT and CDR2 YNNKEL (reference sequence).

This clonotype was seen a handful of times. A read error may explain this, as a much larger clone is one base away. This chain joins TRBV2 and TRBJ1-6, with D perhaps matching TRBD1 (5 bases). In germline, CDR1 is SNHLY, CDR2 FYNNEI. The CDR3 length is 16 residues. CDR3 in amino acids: CAGSPRANSYNSPLHF. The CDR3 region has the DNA TGTGCCGGCAGTCCCAGGGCAAACTCATATAATTCACCCCTCCACTTT. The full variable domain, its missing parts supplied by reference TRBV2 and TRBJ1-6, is EPEVTQTPSHQVTQMGQEVILRCVPISNHLYFYWYRQILGQKVEFLVSFYNNEISEKSEIFDDQFSVERPDGSNFTLKIRSTKLEDSAMYFCAGSPRANSYNSPLHFGNGTRLTVT.

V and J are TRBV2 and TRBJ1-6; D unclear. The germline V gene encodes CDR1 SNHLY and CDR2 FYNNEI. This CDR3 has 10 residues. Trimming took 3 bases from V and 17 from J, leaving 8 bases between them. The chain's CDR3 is CASSEVTFHF. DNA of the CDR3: TGTGCCAGCAGTGAGGTAACCTTCCACTTT.

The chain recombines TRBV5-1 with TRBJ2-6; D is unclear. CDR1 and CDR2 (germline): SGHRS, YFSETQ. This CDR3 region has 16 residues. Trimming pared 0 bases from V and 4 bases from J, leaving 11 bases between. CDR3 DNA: TGCGCCAGCAGCTTGGGAATCTTTTCCGGGGCCAACGTCCTGACTTTC. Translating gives CASSLGIFSGANVLTF. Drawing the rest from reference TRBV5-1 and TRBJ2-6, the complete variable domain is KAGVTQTPRYLIKTRGQQVTLSCSPISGHRSVSWYQQTPGQGLQFLFEYFSETQRNKGNFPGRFSGRQFSNSRSEMNVSTLELGDSALYLCASSLGIFSGANVLTFGAGSRLTVL.